These T cell receptor beta chains were read from a single sample in a study of blood T cells in healthy people across ages. MiXCR was run by TCRdb on the 5' RACE reads, yielding one entry per CDR3 protein. The sample shows about 620,000 distinct CDR3 sequences, around 52% of them seen only once. Material: blood. These receptors were obtained from a woman aged 80 or older in good health. CDR3s include the opening cysteine and the closing phenylalanine or tryptophan. The D gene is left open where the match is weak. The size field is filled for only some rows; it gives once, few, many or a size class.

v_call,clone_size,d_call,j_call,cdr3_aa,cdr3_nt
TRBV30,.,TRBD1,TRBJ1-2,CAWSPGQHYGYTF,TGTGCCTGGAGTCCGGGACAGCACTATGGCTACACCTTC
TRBV6-6,many,.,TRBJ1-1,CASRNQGRGRDTEAFF,TGTGCCAGCAGGAACCAGGGACGGGGGAGGGACACTGAAGCTTTCTTT
TRBV5-1,few,.,TRBJ1-2,CASSLTAGAGRGYTF,TGCGCCAGCAGCTTAACGGCAGGGGCTGGGAGGGGCTACACCTTC
TRBV2,many,.,TRBJ2-5,CASSVWRWQETQYF,TGTGCCAGCAGTGTATGGCGGTGGCAAGAGACCCAGTACTTC
TRBV29-1,.,.,TRBJ2-2,CSVELALSGELFF,TGCAGCGTTGAACTAGCATTATCCGGGGAGCTGTTTTTT
TRBV4-1,many,.,TRBJ2-3,CASSQAVAEITSTDTQYF,TGCGCCAGCAGCCAAGCGGTAGCGGAGATAACTAGCACAGATACGCAGTATTTT
TRBV12-3/TRBV12-4,.,TRBD1,TRBJ1-1,CASSSTNWGDRAEAFF,TGTGCCAGCAGTTCAACGAACTGGGGGGACAGAGCTGAAGCTTTCTTT
TRBV25-1,once,.,TRBJ2-5,CANSDVVLRQETQYF,TGTGCCAACAGTGACGTCGTCTTGCGCCAAGAGACCCAGTACTTC
TRBV20-1,.,.,TRBJ1-5,CSVESNQPLHF,TGCAGTGTAGAAAGCAATCAGCCCCTGCATTTT
TRBV12-3/TRBV12-4,.,.,TRBJ2-7,CASSLDMSSYEQYF,TGTGCCAGCAGTTTAGACATGAGCTCCTACGAGCAGTACTTC
TRBV29-1,.,.,TRBJ2-3,CSGDNGGTDTQYF,TGCAGCGGGGATAACGGGGGCACAGATACGCAGTATTTT
TRBV2,.,.,TRBJ2-6,CASSDASGASALTF,TGTGCCAGCAGTGACGCGTCTGGGGCCAGCGCCCTGACTTTC
TRBV12-3/TRBV12-4,few,TRBD2,TRBJ2-3,CASSLSTSGGWDTQYF,TGTGCCAGCAGTTTGTCGACTAGCGGGGGGTGGGATACGCAGTATTTT
TRBV9,few,.,TRBJ2-3,CASSVEDGVLTDTQYF,TGTGCCAGCAGCGTAGAGGACGGGGTCCTCACAGATACGCAGTATTTT
TRBV6-1,many,.,TRBJ2-3,CASISVLGRDTQYF,TGTGCCAGCATATCCGTACTGGGCAGAGATACGCAGTATTTT
TRBV9,.,TRBD2,TRBJ2-2,CASSARPGLAGELFF,TGTGCCAGCAGCGCGCGCCCGGGACTAGCCGGGGAGCTGTTTTTT
TRBV12-3/TRBV12-4,many,TRBD1,TRBJ1-2,CASSLSGGLPNYGYTF,TGTGCCAGCAGTTTATCAGGGGGCTTACCTAACTATGGCTACACCTTC
TRBV7-9,.,TRBD2,TRBJ2-3,CASSLQLPAGVSPDTQYF,TGTGCCAGCAGCTTACAACTTCCTGCGGGGGTAAGCCCGGATACGCAGTATTTT
TRBV20-1,.,TRBD1,TRBJ2-7,CSARRTGGYEQYF,TGCAGTGCTAGACGGACAGGGGGCTACGAGCAGTACTTC
TRBV20-1,.,.,TRBJ2-7,CSAPRDRTEQYF,TGCAGTGCTCCTAGAGATCGCACCGAGCAGTACTTC
TRBV4-3,few,.,TRBJ2-5,CASSQDLSSAGTQYF,TGCGCCAGCAGCCAAGATCTTAGCAGCGCGGGGACCCAGTACTTC
TRBV27,.,TRBD2,TRBJ2-1,CASSFNSGGHNNEQFF,TGTGCCAGCAGTTTTAATAGCGGGGGGCACAACAATGAGCAGTTCTTC
TRBV7-9,.,TRBD1,TRBJ2-1,CASSLNTGEYNEQFF,TGTGCCAGCAGCTTAAATACAGGGGAGTACAATGAGCAGTTCTTC
TRBV20-1,many,TRBD1,TRBJ1-2,CSGGGQGGGYTF,TGCAGTGGGGGGGGACAGGGAGGTGGCTACACCTTC
TRBV5-1,few,TRBD2,TRBJ2-1,CASTLLAGAGNEQFF,TGCGCCAGCACCCTACTAGCGGGAGCTGGCAATGAGCAGTTCTTC
TRBV5-1,few,TRBD1,TRBJ1-1,CASSLGQGAAFMGTEAFF,TGCGCCAGCAGCTTGGGACAGGGGGCCGCCTTCATGGGCACTGAAGCTTTCTTT
TRBV29-1,.,TRBD1,TRBJ2-7,CSAGQGMYEQYF,TGCAGCGCGGGACAGGGAATGTACGAGCAGTACTTC
TRBV4-2,.,.,TRBJ2-3,CASSQEMGQSTDTQYF,TGTGCCAGCAGCCAAGAGATGGGTCAGTCCACAGATACGCAGTATTTT
TRBV29-1,many,.,TRBJ2-3,CSVGPNPSLPTDTQYF,TGCAGCGTTGGGCCAAACCCCAGCCTTCCCACAGATACGCAGTATTTT
TRBV20-1,.,.,TRBJ1-5,CSARDPRVVGQPQHF,TGCAGTGCTAGAGACCCCAGGGTGGTCGGTCAGCCCCAGCATTTT
TRBV29-1,many,.,TRBJ2-5,CSVGWVRSQETQYF,TGCAGCGTTGGGTGGGTACGTTCCCAAGAGACCCAGTACTTC
TRBV5-1,.,.,TRBJ2-3,CASSFRGSRGEDTQYF,TGCGCCAGCAGCTTCCGCGGCTCCAGGGGGGAAGATACGCAGTATTTT
TRBV12-3/TRBV12-4,few,TRBD1,TRBJ2-4,CASSLARDRETHPRYF,TGTGCCAGCAGTTTAGCCCGGGACAGGGAAACCCACCCTCGGTACTTC
TRBV7-3,once,.,TRBJ2-4,CASSWTDSSGDIQYF,TGTGCCAGCAGCTGGACGGACAGCTCAGGGGACATTCAGTACTTC
TRBV5-1,.,TRBD2,TRBJ2-3,CASSLIGTSGWTDTQYF,TGCGCCAGCAGCCTGATCGGGACTAGCGGTTGGACAGATACGCAGTATTTT
TRBV15,many,TRBD1,TRBJ2-3,CATSSRDRGIDTQYF,TGTGCCACCAGCAGCCGGGACAGGGGGATTGATACGCAGTATTTT
TRBV5-1,few,.,TRBJ2-3,CASSFGVRRDTQYF,TGCGCCAGCAGCTTTGGCGTAAGGAGGGATACGCAGTATTTT
TRBV20-1,.,.,TRBJ1-2,CSARTTGPGGYTF,TGCAGTGCTAGAACCACCGGCCCAGGGGGCTACACCTTC
TRBV12-3/TRBV12-4,.,.,TRBJ2-6,CASNRNSGANVLTF,TGTGCCAGCAACCGAAACTCTGGGGCCAACGTCCTGACTTTC
TRBV20-1,.,.,TRBJ2-7,CSVLDASSYEQYF,TGCAGTGTTCTGGACGCGAGCTCCTACGAGCAGTACTTC
TRBV20-1,.,.,TRBJ1-5,CSAVSGAILNQPQHF,TGCAGTGCTGTCTCCGGGGCAATACTCAATCAGCCCCAGCATTTT
TRBV12-3/TRBV12-4,few,.,TRBJ2-1,CASSGKVGNEQFF,TGTGCCAGCAGTGGAAAGGTTGGAAATGAGCAGTTCTTC
TRBV5-1,.,TRBD2,TRBJ2-5,CASSSGLAGNSQTQYF,TGCGCCAGCAGCTCAGGACTAGCGGGTAATTCGCAGACCCAGTACTTC
TRBV6-1,.,TRBD1,TRBJ2-2,CASSEAAGTGGNTGELFF,TGTGCCAGCAGTGAAGCGGCCGGGACAGGGGGCAACACCGGGGAGCTGTTTTTT
TRBV12-3/TRBV12-4,many,TRBD1,TRBJ1-2,CASSWTGTNYGYTF,TGTGCCAGCAGTTGGACAGGAACTAACTATGGCTACACCTTC
TRBV6-4,.,TRBD1,TRBJ2-5,CASSVRQGETQYF,TGTGCCAGCAGTGTACGACAGGGAGAGACCCAGTACTTC
TRBV29-1,.,.,TRBJ2-5,CSARSPETQYF,TGCAGCGCCCGTTCTCCCGAGACCCAGTACTTC
TRBV27,few,.,TRBJ1-1,CASSRGGGRLSEAFF,TGTGCCAGCAGCCGAGGGGGGGGGCGCTTGTCTGAAGCTTTCTTT
TRBV4-3,.,.,TRBJ2-1,CASSQGPDNEQFF,TGCGCCAGCAGCCAGGGTCCAGACAATGAGCAGTTCTTC
TRBV28,many,TRBD1,TRBJ2-1,CASSLPTGKNEQFF,TGTGCCAGCAGTCTGCCGACAGGGAAGAATGAGCAGTTCTTC
TRBV21-1,.,.,TRBJ1-5,CAGRGSGPRQPQHF,TGTGCCGGCAGAGGTTCGGGCCCTCGACAGCCCCAGCATTTT
TRBV5-1,.,.,TRBJ1-2,CASSLRSGGYTF,TGCGCCAGCAGCTTAAGGAGTGGAGGCTACACCTTC
TRBV11-2,.,.,TRBJ2-5,CASSPILLAETQYF,TGTGCCAGCAGCCCCATCCTGCTAGCAGAGACCCAGTACTTC
TRBV15,many,.,TRBJ2-3,CATSTPSPSSGASTDTQYF,TGTGCCACCAGCACCCCAAGCCCAAGTTCGGGGGCATCCACAGATACGCAGTATTTT
TRBV5-1,.,.,TRBJ2-1,CASSPTASVSYNEQFF,TGCGCCAGCAGCCCAACTGCTAGCGTTTCCTACAATGAGCAGTTCTTC
TRBV12-3/TRBV12-4,.,.,TRBJ2-2,CASSLANALTGELFF,TGTGCCAGCAGTTTAGCGAACGCACTCACCGGGGAGCTGTTTTTT
TRBV6-6,many,TRBD2,TRBJ2-7,CASSDPAGANYEQYF,TGTGCCAGCAGTGACCCGGCGGGAGCTAACTACGAGCAGTACTTC